This T cell receptor (beta chain) was profiled in a study of STAT5B mutations in CD4+ large granular lymphocyte leukemia. As originally analysed: The detection floor for productive clonotype frequency was 2.59 x 10-5. Repertoires were generated with immunoSEQ multiplex PCR, while TCRdb's copy carries only in-frame clones and drops some. That table is the source of V, J and clone size, and D and trimming were worked out from the DNA. The data hold 20,000 to 25,000 clones, with roughly 82% observed a single time. Healthy controls were blood donor buffy coats. CDR3 length equals 14 residues. V lost 0 bases and J lost 1, with 7 bases in between. CDR1 and CDR2 (germline): SGHNT, YYREEE (reference sequence).

The receptor's source is a human donor in good health. Input material: CD4+ T cells from blood buffy coats. The chain links TRBV5-4 to TRBJ2-5, with D perhaps matching TRBD1 (6 bases). The CDR3 loop reads CASSLAQGQETQYF. The CDR3 DNA sequence: TGTGCCAGCAGCTTGGCACAGGGCCAAGAGACCCAGTACTTC. The full variable domain, in which reference TRBV5-4 and TRBJ2-5 provide the parts outside the CDR3, is ETGVTQSPTHLIKTRGQQVTLRCSSQSGHNTVSWYQQALGQGPQFIFQYYREEENGRGNFPPRFSGLQFPNYSSELNVNALELDDSALYLCASSLAQGQETQYFGPGTRLLVL.